These 15 T cell receptor beta chains came from one sample sequenced in a study of beta chain features in type 1 diabetes (dated by TCRdb to the late 2010s). Libraries came from the immunoSEQ multiplex PCR assay. The High Capacity cDNA Reverse Transcription Kit was used to reverse transcribe all of the isolated RNA, meaning that expressed TCRB transcripts were what got sequenced. Held by TCRdb, this immuneACCESS table contains in-frame sequences only and omits some clones. Under half of the omission traces to an unresolved V gene where checked; the cause of the rest is unknown. The sample table records about 260,000 clones; roughly 70% of these occur just once. Of the sample, around 0.05% falls within the top ten clones. The sequenced material came from naive CD4+ T cells from blood. Per the publication, the cell subset or site label means: true naive CD4+ T cells. The receptors were gathered from a man aged 25-45 years in good health.

Only a few counts were recorded for this clone. This chain connects TRBV4-3 to TRBJ2-1; TRBD2 is a possible D gene (5 bases). CDR1 is LGHNA, CDR2 YSLEER, per germline. V lost 0 bases and J 4 bases, leaving 19 bases between the germline ends. This CDR3 comprises 18 residues. The CDR3 DNA follows: TGCGCCAGCAGCCAAGATATAGGCCATGCGACTATTTACAATGAGCAGTTCTTC. This gives the protein CASSQDIGHATIYNEQFF.

The rearrangement links TRBV6-1 to TRBJ1-5; D unresolved. The CDR3 loop spans 15 amino acids. V gave up 0 bases and J gave up 0 bases, with 6 bases separating them. The germline V gene has CDR1 MNHNS and CDR2 SASEGT. The CDR3 sequence: CASSEASYSNQPQHF. CDR3 nucleotides: TGTGCCAGCAGTGAAGCGTCATATAGCAATCAGCCCCAGCATTTT.

V and J are TRBV4-2 and TRBJ2-7; D is perhaps TRBD2 (5 bases). CDR1 is LGHNA, CDR2 YNFKEQ, per germline. CDR3 length: 14 residues. Trimming stripped 6 bases from V and 0 bases from J, with 12 bases between. CDR3 nucleotides: TGTGCCAGCAGTGAAGCGGATGGCTCCTACGAGCAGTACTTC. Its protein is CASSEADGSYEQYF.

As concerns this clone: At one end the junction does not follow the germline gene, possibly because of a read error. This chain links TRBV12-5 with TRBJ2-4; 10 nucleotides match TRBD1. Germline loops: CDR1 LGHNT, CDR2 FRNRAP. The CDR3 covers 15 residues. Here the CDR3 reads CASGLGQGNKNIQYF. CDR3 nucleotide sequence: TGTGCTAGTGGCTTGGGACAGGGGAACAAAAACATTCAGTACTTC.

In this sample, this clone turned up once. The V and J genes are TRBV7-2 and TRBJ2-7; D call uncertain. Germline CDR1 SGHTA, CDR2 FQGNSA. The CDR3 extends over 14 amino acids. The V end was cut by 2 bases, the J end by 6 bases, with 14 bases between. CDR3 protein: CASSLRWKAREQYF. CDR3 coding DNA: TGTGCCAGCAGCTTAAGGTGGAAGGCGCGCGAGCAGTACTTC.

The chain links TRBV29-1 to TRBJ2-7; D might be TRBD1 (6 bases). Germline assignment: CDR1 SQVTM and CDR2 ANQGSEA. Deletions cut 4 bases from V and 0 bases from J, with 10 bases between. The CDR3 runs 13 residues. The CDR3 nucleotides are TGCAGCGTTGGGGGGCTCCTCTCCTACGAGCAGTACTTC. Protein product: CSVGGLLSYEQYF.

CDR3 DNA: TGTGCCTGTACCCCCCATTCGCATTCGGCGCAGTTCTTC. This codes for CACTPHSHSAQFF. This chain connects TRBV30 to TRBJ2-1; D unresolved. Between the trimmed V and J ends, which lost 6 bases and 12 bases, there was a span of 21 bases. The CDR3 runs to 13 residues. In germline, CDR1 is GTSNPN, CDR2 SVGIG (reference sequence).

V usage is TRBV29-1 and J usage is TRBJ2-7; tentative D call: TRBD1 (6 bases). The germline gives CDR1 SQVTM, CDR2 ANQGSEA. This CDR3 contains 11 residues. The V end was cut by 7 bases, the J end by 1 base, with 8 bases between. CDR3 in DNA: TGCAGCGCTGGACAGTCCTACGAGCAGTACTTC. Encoded protein: CSAGQSYEQYF.

This clone was seen more than once but under ten times. The chain couples TRBV5-1 to TRBJ2-3, with D perhaps TRBD1 (6 bases). Germline CDR1 SGHRS, CDR2 YFSETQ. The V end was cut by 5 bases, the J end by 2 bases, with 12 bases between. The CDR3 is 14 residues long. The CDR3 loop is CASRRTGYTDTQYF. In DNA form, the CDR3 reads TGCGCCAGCAGACGAACAGGGTACACAGATACGCAGTATTTT.

The CDR3 DNA is TGTGCCTGGGGAACAGGGGTTGACACTGAAGCTTTCTTT. This gives the protein CAWGTGVDTEAFF. The chain uses TRBV30 and TRBJ1-1; 7 nucleotides align to TRBD1. CDR3 length equals 13 residues. V trimming: 5 bases; J trimming: 3 bases; junction bases outside the gene matches: 6. CDR1 is GTSNPN, CDR2 SVGIG, per germline (reference sequence).

This sequence joins TRBV30 and TRBJ1-2; D is unclear. Germline lookup yields CDR1 GTSNPN and CDR2 SVGIG (reference sequence). V was trimmed by 5 bases and J by 0 bases, leaving 10 bases between them. The CDR3 sequence is 13 residues long. CDR3: CAWGYGANYGYTF. Written as DNA, the CDR3 is TGTGCCTGGGGGTACGGAGCTAACTATGGCTACACCTTC.

The CDR3 loop is CAWSVGSIQYF. In DNA form, the CDR3 reads TGTGCCTGGAGTGTTGGAAGCATTCAGTACTTC. The rearrangement joins TRBV30 to TRBJ2-4; D not certain. The CDR3 spans 11 residues. Germline V lookup: CDR1 GTSNPN, CDR2 SVGIG (reference sequence). The V gene lost 0 bases and the J gene lost 9 bases, with 6 bases spanning the gap.

This chain connects TRBV28 to TRBJ2-6; D is undetermined. The CDR3 consists of 12 residues. Looked up from germline, CDR1 is MDHEN and CDR2 is SYDVKM. Trimming took off 5 bases at V and 7 bases at J, with 6 bases between the two ends. CDR3 residues: CASSPPANVLTF. The CDR3 nucleotides are TGTGCCAGCAGTCCTCCAGCCAACGTCCTGACTTTC.

Comments on this clone: This specimen includes other DNA sequences encoding the same CDR3. The chain is built from TRBV2 and TRBJ1-6; D may be TRBD1 (5 bases). Germline CDR1 is SNHLY and CDR2 is FYNNEI. Trimming took off 4 bases at V and 7 bases at J, with 11 bases between the two ends. The CDR3 sequence is 14 residues long. The chain's CDR3 is CASSVGQINSPLHF. Here the CDR3 DNA reads TGTGCCAGCAGTGTGGGGCAGATAAATTCACCCCTCCACTTT. The variable domain in full, with the rest retrieved from reference TRBV2 and TRBJ1-6, is EPEVTQTPSHQVTQMGQEVILRCVPISNHLYFYWYRQILGQKVEFLVSFYNNEISEKSEIFDDQFSVERPDGSNFTLKIRSTKLEDSAMYFCASSVGQINSPLHFGNGTRLTVT.

The CDR3 coding sequence is TGTGCCAGCAGCCAAAGACTAGCGGGGGCCGCCACAGATACGCAGTATTTT. This codes for CASSQRLAGAATDTQYF. The rearrangement joins TRBV4-2 to TRBJ2-3; 12 bases match TRBD2. The ends lost 2 bases at V and 2 bases at J; junction bases unmatched: 5. The length of the CDR3 is 17 residues. The germline gives CDR1 LGHNA, CDR2 YNFKEQ.